These 19 T cell receptor beta chains originate from one sample sequenced in a study of T cell changes during pregnancy in multiple sclerosis. TCRdb's copy holds only in-frame clones and misses some; the assay was immunoSEQ multiplex PCR. The sample lists 70,000 to 95,000 clones, about 94% seen once, with about 1.7% in the top ten. Specimen: peripheral blood, collected after pregnancy. Receptors originate from a female donor in good health, enrolled as a control in a pregnancy study.

This chain joins TRBV19 and TRBJ2-3; TRBD2 agrees at 8 bases. V was clipped by 9 bases and J by 2 bases; unmatched bases: 16. CDR1 and CDR2 (germline): LNHDA, SQIVND (reference sequence). The CDR3 runs to 17 residues. In nucleotides, the CDR3 is TGTGCCAGCGGAGCGGGAGCCCATCCTGGAACCACAGATACGCAGTATTTT. It yields the protein CASGAGAHPGTTDTQYF.

The genes are TRBV29-1 and TRBJ2-3, with 14 bases aligning to TRBD2. Per the germline V gene, CDR1 is SQVTM and CDR2 is ANQGSEA. This CDR3 has 16 amino acids. V shed 4 bases, J shed 5 bases, and the junction held 8 bases outside the gene matches. CDR3 sequence reads: CSVATSGRAGGDTQYF. In nucleotides, the CDR3 is TGCAGCGTTGCGACTAGCGGGAGGGCCGGTGGAGATACGCAGTATTTT.

This clone occurred once. The rearrangement links TRBV7-8 to TRBJ2-7; perhaps TRBD1 as D (6 bases). Germline CDR1 is SGHVS and CDR2 is FQNEAQ. The germline V and J ends were trimmed by 4 bases and 2 bases, with 12 bases remaining between them. This CDR3 is built from 14 residues. CDR3 sequence: CASSSRQDPYEQYF. CDR3 nucleotides: TGTGCCAGCAGCTCCCGACAGGACCCCTACGAGCAGTACTTC.

The chain is built from TRBV29-1 and TRBJ2-5, with 8 bases fitting TRBD1. Trimming took 6 bases from V and 2 from J; bases not matched to a gene: 5. Germline V gives CDR1 SQVTM, CDR2 ANQGSEA. This CDR3 has 13 residues. CDR3 DNA sequence: TGCAGCGTCGGGACAGGACTACAAGAGACCCAGTACTTC. Protein: CSVGTGLQETQYF.

The chain couples TRBV29-1 to TRBJ2-5; D might be TRBD2 (6 bases). V dropped 3 bases and J dropped 5 bases, with 19 bases sitting between them. This CDR3 comprises 15 residues. Germline V CDR1 and CDR2: SQVTM, ANQGSEA. CDR3 residues: CSVDLPAGRGETQYF. CDR3 coding DNA: TGCAGCGTTGACCTCCCCGCGGGACGGGGGGAGACCCAGTACTTC.

This rearrangement joins TRBV4-1 to TRBJ2-1; TRBD1 matches 7 bases. The junction had 4 bases not matched to a gene; V was cut back by 2 bases and J by 3 bases. This CDR3 contains 15 residues. Germline lookup yields CDR1 MGHRA and CDR2 YSYEKL. The CDR3 reads CASSQNRDSYNEQFF. The CDR3, as DNA: TGCGCCAGCAGCCAAAACCGGGACAGCTACAATGAGCAGTTCTTC.

The chain joins TRBV27 to TRBJ1-5, with TRBD1 identical over 10 bases. The CDR3 runs to 14 residues. Unmatched junction bases numbered 5, after V lost 6 bases and J lost 6 bases. The germline V gene has CDR1 MNHEY and CDR2 SMNVEV (reference sequence). CDR3 DNA: TGTGCCAGCAGCCGACAGGGGGCCTTTCAGCCCCAGCATTTT. Translating gives CASSRQGAFQPQHF.

The chain has TRBV6-5 and TRBJ2-5, with no clear D. From germline, CDR1 is MNHEY and CDR2 SVGAGI. V lost 8 bases and J lost 2, with 15 bases in between. The CDR3 contains 14 residues. The CDR3 sequence is CASGRSLSQETQYF. For the CDR3, the DNA is TGTGCCAGCGGTCGAAGCCTGAGTCAAGAGACCCAGTACTTC.

The V call is TRBV6-1, the J call TRBJ2-7; D is possibly TRBD1 (5 bases). Germline V gene lookup returns CDR1 MNHNS and CDR2 SASEGT. The CDR3 covers 15 residues. Trimming shortened V by 1 base and J by 0 bases, and 10 bases separated the two germline ends. CDR3 DNA sequence: TGTGCCAGCAGTGAAGTGACAGCCAGCTCCTACGAGCAGTACTTC. Protein: CASSEVTASSYEQYF.

The V call is TRBV28, the J call TRBJ2-7; 9 bases agree with TRBD1. Germline trimming cut 4 bases from V and 4 bases from J; bases unmatched to any gene: 5. The germline V gene has CDR1 MDHEN and CDR2 SYDVKM. CDR3 length equals 14 residues. The CDR3 loop reads CASSSGQGLYEQYF. The CDR3 coding sequence is TGTGCCAGCAGTTCGGGACAGGGACTTTACGAGCAGTACTTC.

V is TRBV2 and J is TRBJ2-7; D gene unclear. This CDR3 has 14 residues. Germline-derived CDR1 and CDR2 are SNHLY and FYNNEI. The V end was cut by 5 bases, the J end by 2 bases, with 13 bases between. The CDR3 DNA reads as TGTGCCAGCAGTACCGCTCCCGAGACCTACGAGCAGTACTTC. The encoded protein is CASSTAPETYEQYF.

The V and J genes are TRBV5-4 and TRBJ1-3; TRBD1 is a possible D gene (6 bases). The CDR3 extends over 17 amino acids. The V gene's germline CDR1 is SGHNT and CDR2 YYREEE (reference sequence). V lost 1 base, J lost 3 bases, and 17 bases lay in between. The CDR3 sequence is CASSLTGSTGNGNTIYF. As DNA, the CDR3 is TGTGCCAGCAGCTTGACGGGCAGCACAGGGAATGGAAACACCATATATTTT.

The rearrangement joins TRBV28 to TRBJ2-1; D might be TRBD1 (5 bases). Germline V CDR1 and CDR2: MDHEN, SYDVKM. This CDR3 comprises 12 residues. Trimming left V 5 bases short and J 14 bases short, with 16 bases between. The CDR3 spells CASSATTGLEFF. The CDR3 DNA follows: TGTGCCAGCAGTGCGACCACAGGATTGGAGTTCTTC.

For the CDR3, the DNA is TGTGCCAGCAGTGAAGCGCTGGGGACAGGGGGCAACAATCAGCCCCAGCATTTT. It specifies CASSEALGTGGNNQPQHF. This rearrangement joins TRBV2 to TRBJ1-5; TRBD1 matches 12 bases. V shed 0 bases and J 3 bases; nucleotides not matched to a gene: 6. Looked up from germline, CDR1 is SNHLY and CDR2 is FYNNEI. CDR3 length: 18 amino acids. The variable domain in full, completed from reference TRBV2 and TRBJ1-5, reads EPEVTQTPSHQVTQMGQEVILRCVPISNHLYFYWYRQILGQKVEFLVSFYNNEISEKSEIFDDQFSVERPDGSNFTLKIRSTKLEDSAMYFCASSEALGTGGNNQPQHFGDGTRLSIL.

The V and J genes are TRBV19 and TRBJ1-2; 8 bases match TRBD1. The trim removed 0 bases at V and 7 bases at J, leaving 13 bases unmatched. The CDR3 sequence is 17 residues long. CDR1 is LNHDA, CDR2 SQIVND, per germline (reference sequence). CDR3 protein: CASSIDSVQGAVLGYTF. The CDR3, as DNA: TGTGCCAGTAGTATAGATTCGGTGCAGGGGGCGGTTCTTGGCTACACCTTC.

This chain uses TRBV4-1 with TRBJ1-5; 9 bases are a match to TRBD1. V was clipped by 4 bases and J by 4 bases; unmatched bases: 2. CDR1 is MGHRA and CDR2 is YSYEKL in the germline V gene. CDR3 length: 14 amino acids. Written as DNA, the CDR3 is TGCGCCAGCAGCCTTGGGACAGGGAATCAGCCCCAGCATTTT. Its translation is CASSLGTGNQPQHF.

V and J are TRBV6-1 and TRBJ2-3, with TRBD2 matching 11 bases. Germline CDR1 MNHNS, CDR2 SASEGT. With V trimmed by 7 bases and J by 4 bases, 7 bases remained unmatched. The CDR3 loop spans 15 amino acids. CDR3 bases: TGTGCCAGCAAAAGACTAGCGGGATCCGCAGATACGCAGTATTTT. This sequence encodes CASKRLAGSADTQYF.

The chain employs TRBV7-8 and TRBJ2-1; TRBD1 might be the D (6 bases). This CDR3 contains 14 residues. Germline V gene sequence: CDR1 SGHVS, CDR2 FQNEAQ. V was clipped by 6 bases and J by 7 bases, with 16 bases between them. CDR3 sequence reads: CASRNRGQSNEQFF. The CDR3 nucleotides read TGTGCCAGCAGGAATAGGGGACAATCAAATGAGCAGTTCTTC. The whole variable domain, filled in from reference TRBV7-8 and TRBJ2-1, reads GAGVSQSPRYKVAKRGQDVALRCDPISGHVSLFWYQQALGQGPEFLTYFQNEAQLDKSGLPSDRFFAERPEGSVSTLKIQRTQQEDSAVYLCASRNRGQSNEQFFGPGTRLTVL.

The chain couples TRBV5-1 to TRBJ2-3, with a weak D call TRBD2 (6 bases). This CDR3 is built from 19 residues. Germline V gene sequence: CDR1 SGHRS, CDR2 YFSETQ. Trimming took off 2 bases at V and 2 bases at J, with 24 bases between the two ends. CDR3 DNA: TGCGCCAGCAGCTTCCGGAGGGCGACACAGGACGGATCCACAGATACGCAGTATTTT. This codes for CASSFRRATQDGSTDTQYF. Complete variable domain (other parts from reference TRBV5-1 and TRBJ2-3): KAGVTQTPRYLIKTRGQQVTLSCSPISGHRSVSWYQQTPGQGLQFLFEYFSETQRNKGNFPGRFSGRQFSNSRSEMNVSTLELGDSALYLCASSFRRATQDGSTDTQYFGPGTRLTVL.